The sequence of this T cell receptor (beta chain) was determined in a study of blood T cell repertoires in COVID-19. The wider study: In each case, the material was cDNA or gDNA derived from T cells, B-cell-depleted T cells, or PBMCs.

The CDR3 runs to 15 residues. CDR1 and CDR2 (germline): SGHAT, FQNNGV. With 5 bases removed from V and 8 bases from J, the gap between germline ends came to 18 bases. Assay used: immunoSEQ multiplex PCR; TCRdb lists only in-frame clones, some missing. The sample holds some 110,000 clones; roughly 82% are singletons and the top ten take about 5%. What was sequenced was peripheral blood. V and J are TRBV11-2 and TRBJ1-4; D possibly corresponds to TRBD1 (6 bases). This TCR came from a man in his 60s with acute or convalescent COVID-19. The CDR3 bases are TGTGCCAGCAGCCGAGACAGGCCCCAGTACGAAAAACTGTTTTTT. As protein: CASSRDRPQYEKLFF.